These T cell receptor beta chains were read from a single sample in a study of identical twins. TCRdb used MiXCR to reprocess the 5' RACE reads, holding one entry per CDR3 protein. This table has roughly 1.6 million distinct CDR3 sequences, 25% to 35% appearing once. The sequencing input was cord blood. All receptors derive from a newborn girl in good health. CDR3s include the opening cysteine and the closing phenylalanine or tryptophan. Each record gives: D gene, J gene, clone size, V gene, CDR3 DNA, CDR3 protein. A D gene is named only where the DNA matches it firmly. Clone sizes are given selectively: once, few, many, or a class where the clone is expanded.

>.|TRBJ2-1|.|TRBV7-9
TGTGCCAGCAGCTTCTCAAGACTAGGAGGTGGGAAATATGAGCAGTTCTTC
CASSFSRLGGGKYEQFF
>.|TRBJ1-2|.|TRBV24-1
TGTGCCACCAGTGATTTCAGGAACTATGGCTACACCTTC
CATSDFRNYGYTF
>.|TRBJ2-7|.|TRBV12-3/TRBV12-4
TGTACCAGCAGTTTGGGCACCTACGAGCAGTACTTC
CTSSLGTYEQYF
>TRBD2|TRBJ2-1|few|TRBV12-3/TRBV12-4
TGTGCCAGCAGATCCGGGACTAGCGCCGGTAATGAGCAGTTCTTC
CASRSGTSAGNEQFF
>.|TRBJ2-5|many|TRBV25-1
TGTGCCAGCAGTGAAATAGGGATCGAGACCCAGTACTTC
CASSEIGIETQYF
>.|TRBJ1-1|few|TRBV11-2
TGTGCCAGCAGCTTAGTGGTCGTCGGCCAGAACACTGAAGCTTTCTTT
CASSLVVVGQNTEAFF
>.|TRBJ1-6|.|TRBV7-2
TGTGCCAGCAGCTTAGAGTCAGGGCCCTATAATTCACCCCTCCACTTT
CASSLESGPYNSPLHF
>.|TRBJ2-7|.|TRBV27
TGTGCCAGCAGTTTGAAGGGGGGGAACGAGCAGTACTTC
CASSLKGGNEQYF
>TRBD1|TRBJ1-2|.|TRBV3-1
TGTGCCAGCAGCCAAGAGGGAGGCAGGGGGCGCCGGTATGGCTACACCTTC
CASSQEGGRGRRYGYTF
>.|TRBJ1-4|.|TRBV3-1
TGTGCCAGCAGCCAAGGGCCCTATCGGAGTGAAAAACTGTTTTTT
CASSQGPYRSEKLFF
>TRBD2|TRBJ2-3|few|TRBV7-2
TGTGCCAGCAGCTTAGTTCCGACTAGCGGGGGCCGCACAGATACGCAGTATTTT
CASSLVPTSGGRTDTQYF
>TRBD2|TRBJ2-1|once|TRBV5-1
TGCGCCAGCAGCCTAAGACTAGCGTCGGATGAGCAGTTCTTC
CASSLRLASDEQFF
>TRBD1|TRBJ1-5|.|TRBV13
TGTGCCAGCAGCGCCGGGACAGGGCCCAATCAGCCCCAGCATTTT
CASSAGTGPNQPQHF
>.|TRBJ2-1|few|TRBV6-6
TGTGCCAGCAGTTACTCGATGTGGGGGGAGAGGTACAATGAGCAGTTCTTC
CASSYSMWGERYNEQFF
>.|TRBJ2-6|.|TRBV10-3
TGTGCCGTCAGCCCTGGCTCTGGGGCCAACGTCCTGACTTTC
CAVSPGSGANVLTF
>.|TRBJ1-5|.|TRBV27
TGTGCCAGCAGTCCTTACCACCTCAATCAGCCCCAGCATTTT
CASSPYHLNQPQHF
>.|TRBJ1-5|.|TRBV30
TGTGCCTGGAGTGTCCAGAGAGGCAATCAGCCCCAGCATTTT
CAWSVQRGNQPQHF
>.|TRBJ2-2|.|TRBV7-9
TGTGCCAGCAGCTTACTTTCCGGCGGGGAGCTGTTTTTT
CASSLLSGGELFF
>.|TRBJ2-5|few|TRBV20-1
TGCAGTGCTAGTGTCCTAAAAGAGACCCAGTACTTC
CSASVLKETQYF
>.|TRBJ2-3|.|TRBV27
TGTGCCAGCAGAACTGATATCGGCACAGATACGCAGTATTTT
CASRTDIGTDTQYF
>.|TRBJ1-1|few|TRBV20-1
TGCAGTGCTACAGGGGCTGAAGCTTTCTTT
CSATGAEAFF
>TRBD1|TRBJ2-2|few|TRBV20-1
TGCAGTGCTAGAGATACAGGGGGCCTCACCGGGGAGCTGTTTTTT
CSARDTGGLTGELFF
>.|TRBJ2-7|.|TRBV5-6
TGTGCCAGCAGCCCCCAAGACAATGAGCAGTACTTC
CASSPQDNEQYF
>TRBD2|TRBJ2-1|.|TRBV7-2
TGTGCCAGCAGCTTAGATCCAACCGTAGCGGGGGGATCCTACAATGAGCAGTTCTTC
CASSLDPTVAGGSYNEQFF
>.|TRBJ2-3|.|TRBV7-2
TGTGCCAGCAGACACGAGGCGGGGCCCACAGATACGCAGTATTTT
CASRHEAGPTDTQYF
>TRBD1|TRBJ2-7|.|TRBV3-1
TGTGCCAGCAGCGGCGGGACAGGGAAATACGAGCAGTACTTC
CASSGGTGKYEQYF
>.|TRBJ1-1|few|TRBV14
TGTGCCAGCAGCCAAGCGCCGGGCAACACTGAAGCTTTCTTT
CASSQAPGNTEAFF
>.|TRBJ2-7|few|TRBV3-1
TGTGCCAGCAGCCAAGGGACTTGGTCCTCCTACGAGCAGTACTTC
CASSQGTWSSYEQYF
>TRBD2|TRBJ2-2|.|TRBV6-1
TGTGCCAGCAGTGGGACTAGCGGCACCGGGGAGCTGTTTTTT
CASSGTSGTGELFF
>.|TRBJ1-6|once|TRBV20-1
TGCAGTGCTAGCTTGAGGTTAAGGATTAATTCACCCCTCCACTTT
CSASLRLRINSPLHF
>.|TRBJ2-7|few|TRBV5-1
TGCGCCAGCAGCTTAAGGTCTCAGGAGCAGTACTTC
CASSLRSQEQYF
>TRBD1|TRBJ2-7|few|TRBV3-1
TGTGCCAGCAGCGAAACGGACAGGGGAGGCCACGAGCAGTACTTC
CASSETDRGGHEQYF
>TRBD1|TRBJ1-6|.|TRBV10-3
TGTGCCATCAGTGAATTTATGACAGGGCCTCTTGGTTCACCCCTCCACTTT
CAISEFMTGPLGSPLHF
>TRBD2|TRBJ2-7|.|TRBV20-1
TGCAGTGCTACTACTAGCGGGGCCTCCTACGAGCAGTACTTC
CSATTSGASYEQYF
>TRBD2|TRBJ2-2|.|TRBV4-2
TGTGCCAGCAGCCAAGCAGCTAGCGGGGACACCGGGGAGCTGTTTTTT
CASSQAASGDTGELFF